This T cell receptor (beta chain) stems from a study of cytomegalovirus exposure and HLA in healthy donors. Concerning this clone: Antigen specificity is unknown.

General study results and limits: Most TCR sequences showed up rarely, but some public TCRs showed up in many donors.

The protocol was immunoSEQ multiplex PCR, while the TCRdb copy is restricted to in-frame clones and leaves out a portion. The sample lists 280,000 or so clones; approximately 90% were seen once. Germline V gene sequence: CDR1 LNHDA, CDR2 SQIVND (reference sequence). This CDR3 region has 17 residues. The V end was cut by 7 bases, the J end by 0 bases, with 22 bases between. The sequenced material came from PBMCs. This receptor was identified in a woman under 30 in good health and CMV-seronegative. V and J are TRBV19 and TRBJ2-7; D is possibly TRBD2 (5 bases). The CDR3 reads CASTSTGEGIHSYEQYF. The DNA for the CDR3 is TGTGCCAGTACCTCCACCGGGGAAGGGATTCACTCCTACGAGCAGTACTTC.